A selection of T cell receptor beta chains follows, all from one sample in a study of cytomegalovirus exposure and HLA in healthy donors. Sequencing used immunoSEQ multiplex PCR; TCRdb keeps in-frame clones, though not all of them. This table has over 250,000 clones, roughly 87% appearing once. Sample: PBMCs. The receptors come from a woman in her twenties or thirties in good health and CMV-seropositive. Each CDR3 is given with its conserved first and last residue. The order of the fields is D gene, J gene, clone size, V gene, CDR3 DNA, CDR3 protein. A D gene is named only where the DNA matches it firmly. Not all rows give a size; the values are once, few, many and, for expanded clones, a class.

d_gene: -
j_gene: TRBJ2-1
abundance: -
v_gene: TRBV9
CDR3nt: TGTGCCAGCAGGAGGGGTGAGCAGTTCTTC
CDR3aa: CASRRGEQFF

d_gene: -
j_gene: TRBJ2-3
abundance: -
v_gene: TRBV30
CDR3nt: TGTGCCTGGAGTTTCAGCCGGACAGATACGCAGTATTTT
CDR3aa: CAWSFSRTDTQYF

d_gene: -
j_gene: TRBJ2-3
abundance: -
v_gene: TRBV15
CDR3nt: TGTGCCACCAGCAATCCAGCGGGAGATACGCAGTATTTT
CDR3aa: CATSNPAGDTQYF

d_gene: TRBD2
j_gene: TRBJ2-1
abundance: -
v_gene: TRBV6-4
CDR3nt: TGTGCCAGCAGTGACGGGCTAGCGGGGAATGAGCAGTTCTTC
CDR3aa: CASSDGLAGNEQFF

d_gene: -
j_gene: TRBJ2-7
abundance: once
v_gene: TRBV4-2
CDR3nt: TGTGCCAGCAGCGAGGGGTGGGAGCAGTACTTC
CDR3aa: CASSEGWEQYF

d_gene: -
j_gene: TRBJ1-1
abundance: -
v_gene: TRBV6-5
CDR3nt: TGTGCCAGCAGTTTGGGCTGGACTGAAGCTTTCTTT
CDR3aa: CASSLGWTEAFF

d_gene: TRBD1
j_gene: TRBJ1-2
abundance: -
v_gene: TRBV29-1
CDR3nt: TGCAGCGTGAAAGGACAGGGGGATGGTTATGGCTACACCTTC
CDR3aa: CSVKGQGDGYGYTF

d_gene: -
j_gene: TRBJ2-7
abundance: -
v_gene: TRBV5-1
CDR3nt: TGCGCCAGCAGCTTGTCTCCGGGGAAGGTTTCTTACGAGCAGTACTTC
CDR3aa: CASSLSPGKVSYEQYF

d_gene: -
j_gene: TRBJ2-7
abundance: -
v_gene: TRBV2
CDR3nt: TGTGCCAGCAGTGATGCAGTCCTGGGGCAGGGATTGTACGAGCAGTACTTC
CDR3aa: CASSDAVLGQGLYEQYF

d_gene: TRBD1
j_gene: TRBJ2-7
abundance: few
v_gene: TRBV28
CDR3nt: TGTGCCAGCAGCTCCGGGACAGGGGAGCAGTACTTC
CDR3aa: CASSSGTGEQYF

d_gene: -
j_gene: TRBJ1-5
abundance: -
v_gene: TRBV11-1
CDR3nt: TGTGCCAGCAGCCTCAACCTGGATCAGCCCCAGCATTTT
CDR3aa: CASSLNLDQPQHF

d_gene: TRBD2
j_gene: TRBJ2-1
abundance: -
v_gene: TRBV5-1
CDR3nt: TGCGCCAGCAGCTGGACTAGCGGGAGTCCTTCCTACAATGAGCAGTTCTTC
CDR3aa: CASSWTSGSPSYNEQFF

d_gene: -
j_gene: TRBJ1-1
abundance: -
v_gene: TRBV6-6
CDR3nt: TGTGCCAGCAGTCCAGAACAGGGATACACTGAAGCTTTCTTT
CDR3aa: CASSPEQGYTEAFF

d_gene: TRBD2
j_gene: TRBJ2-2
abundance: -
v_gene: TRBV5-6
CDR3nt: TGTGCCAGCAGCTCTACACTAGCGGGATCCCACACCGGGGAGCTGTTTTTT
CDR3aa: CASSSTLAGSHTGELFF

d_gene: TRBD2
j_gene: TRBJ2-7
abundance: -
v_gene: TRBV5-4
CDR3nt: TGTGCCAGCAGCTCCGGGACTAGCGGGACCTACGAGCAGTACTTC
CDR3aa: CASSSGTSGTYEQYF

d_gene: -
j_gene: TRBJ1-1
abundance: -
v_gene: TRBV5-6
CDR3nt: TGTGCCAGCACCAAACGGGGGGAGGGGCCGAACACTGAAGCTTTCTTT
CDR3aa: CASTKRGEGPNTEAFF

d_gene: -
j_gene: TRBJ1-1
abundance: -
v_gene: TRBV30
CDR3nt: TGTGCCTGGAAGATCGGGGGCCTTCGGAACACTGAAGCTTTCTTT
CDR3aa: CAWKIGGLRNTEAFF

d_gene: -
j_gene: TRBJ1-2
abundance: -
v_gene: TRBV15
CDR3nt: TGTGCCACCAGTTCGGGGGATTGGTATGGCTACACCTTC
CDR3aa: CATSSGDWYGYTF

d_gene: -
j_gene: TRBJ2-3
abundance: -
v_gene: TRBV7-2
CDR3nt: TGTGCCAGCAGCTTAAGGGGCAGCCCCTTTGAAGCAGATACGCAGTATTTT
CDR3aa: CASSLRGSPFEADTQYF

d_gene: -
j_gene: TRBJ1-3
abundance: -
v_gene: TRBV15
CDR3nt: TGTGCCACCAGCAGGGGTCTTACTTTCCCCTCTGGAAACACCATATATTTT
CDR3aa: CATSRGLTFPSGNTIYF

d_gene: -
j_gene: TRBJ1-1
abundance: -
v_gene: TRBV6-5
CDR3nt: TGTGCCAGCAGGCGACGGACAGCTACTGAAGCTTTCTTT
CDR3aa: CASRRRTATEAFF

d_gene: -
j_gene: TRBJ1-4
abundance: -
v_gene: TRBV4-3
CDR3nt: TGCGCCAGCAGCCAAGATGGGGGGAGAGATGAAAAACTGTTTTTT
CDR3aa: CASSQDGGRDEKLFF

d_gene: -
j_gene: TRBJ2-1
abundance: -
v_gene: TRBV7-3
CDR3nt: TGTGCCAGCAGGTACGGGGAGAATGAGCAGTTCTTC
CDR3aa: CASRYGENEQFF

d_gene: -
j_gene: TRBJ1-1
abundance: few
v_gene: TRBV28
CDR3nt: TGTGCCAGCATCCCTGACCTCCGGGGAAAAGCTTTCTTT
CDR3aa: CASIPDLRGKAFF

d_gene: -
j_gene: TRBJ2-7
abundance: -
v_gene: TRBV14
CDR3nt: TGTGCCAGCAGCCAAGAAGCCCACTCCTACGAGCAGTACTTC
CDR3aa: CASSQEAHSYEQYF

d_gene: -
j_gene: TRBJ2-3
abundance: -
v_gene: TRBV27
CDR3nt: TGTGCCAGCAGTCTCGGACTGAGCACAGATACGCAGTATTTT
CDR3aa: CASSLGLSTDTQYF

d_gene: TRBD2
j_gene: TRBJ2-1
abundance: -
v_gene: TRBV27
CDR3nt: TGTGCCAGCAGTTTTGGCGGGAGGGAGGAGCAGTTCTTC
CDR3aa: CASSFGGREEQFF

d_gene: -
j_gene: TRBJ1-3
abundance: -
v_gene: TRBV18
CDR3nt: TGTGCCAGCTCACCACCGAGCAGGATGAACTCTGGAAACACCATATATTTT
CDR3aa: CASSPPSRMNSGNTIYF

d_gene: -
j_gene: TRBJ2-7
abundance: -
v_gene: TRBV18
CDR3nt: TGTGCCAGCTCACCTGGCCAGGCTGACGAGCAGTACTTC
CDR3aa: CASSPGQADEQYF

d_gene: -
j_gene: TRBJ1-1
abundance: -
v_gene: TRBV16
CDR3nt: TGTGCCAGCAGCCAGCGCAGGGTAGGGGGAGACACTGAAGCTTTCTTT
CDR3aa: CASSQRRVGGDTEAFF

d_gene: TRBD1
j_gene: TRBJ2-1
abundance: once
v_gene: TRBV7-2
CDR3nt: TGTGCCAGCAGCCGACAGGGACGGGACAATGAGCAGTTCTTC
CDR3aa: CASSRQGRDNEQFF

d_gene: -
j_gene: TRBJ2-7
abundance: many
v_gene: TRBV7-9
CDR3nt: TGTGCCAGCAGCTTAGATGTCAGGTCCTTCTCCTACGAGCAGTACTTC
CDR3aa: CASSLDVRSFSYEQYF

d_gene: -
j_gene: TRBJ2-3
abundance: -
v_gene: TRBV7-6
CDR3nt: TGTGCCAGCAGCTTAGTGTCAGACACAGATACGCAGTATTTT
CDR3aa: CASSLVSDTDTQYF

d_gene: -
j_gene: TRBJ1-2
abundance: -
v_gene: TRBV7-8
CDR3nt: TGTGCCAGCAGCTTAGGGGAGGGCCGCTATGGCTACACCTTC
CDR3aa: CASSLGEGRYGYTF

d_gene: -
j_gene: TRBJ1-1
abundance: once
v_gene: TRBV19
CDR3nt: TGTGCCAGTACGACACAACAAGCGGGCAACACTGAAGCTTTCTTT
CDR3aa: CASTTQQAGNTEAFF

d_gene: -
j_gene: TRBJ1-6
abundance: -
v_gene: TRBV25-1
CDR3nt: TGTGCCAGCAGTGATACCGGGACACATAATTCACCCCTCCACTTT
CDR3aa: CASSDTGTHNSPLHF

d_gene: TRBD2
j_gene: TRBJ2-5
abundance: -
v_gene: TRBV7-8
CDR3nt: TGTGCCAGCAGGTCTAGACTAGCGGGGTTAGAGACCCAGTACTTC
CDR3aa: CASRSRLAGLETQYF

d_gene: -
j_gene: TRBJ2-2
abundance: -
v_gene: TRBV12-5
CDR3nt: TGTGCTAGTGGTTTGGGCGGGAACACCGGGGAGCTGTTTTTT
CDR3aa: CASGLGGNTGELFF

d_gene: -
j_gene: TRBJ1-2
abundance: -
v_gene: TRBV5-1
CDR3nt: TGCGCCAGCAGCTTGGCCCCCGGACTAAACTACACCTTC
CDR3aa: CASSLAPGLNYTF

d_gene: -
j_gene: TRBJ1-2
abundance: -
v_gene: TRBV30
CDR3nt: TGTGCCTGGAGTAGGGGCAACTATGGCTACACCTTC
CDR3aa: CAWSRGNYGYTF

d_gene: TRBD2
j_gene: TRBJ2-3
abundance: -
v_gene: TRBV27
CDR3nt: TGTGCCAGCAGTTTAGACGGGACTAGCGACGAGAACACAGATACGCAGTATTTT
CDR3aa: CASSLDGTSDENTDTQYF

d_gene: -
j_gene: TRBJ1-4
abundance: -
v_gene: TRBV27
CDR3nt: TGTGCCAGCAGTGCCCTCCAAATCAGCGGGGAAAAACTGTTTTTT
CDR3aa: CASSALQISGEKLFF

d_gene: -
j_gene: TRBJ2-3
abundance: -
v_gene: TRBV20-1
CDR3nt: TGCAGTGCTAGTCTCACAGATACGCAGTATTTT
CDR3aa: CSASLTDTQYF

d_gene: -
j_gene: TRBJ2-3
abundance: -
v_gene: TRBV30
CDR3nt: TGTGCCTGGAAGAGATCCCCCGCCACAGATACGCAGTATTTT
CDR3aa: CAWKRSPATDTQYF

d_gene: TRBD1
j_gene: TRBJ1-4
abundance: -
v_gene: TRBV5-1
CDR3nt: TGCGCCAGCAGGTTGACAGGGGGCCTTAATGAAAAACTGTTTTTT
CDR3aa: CASRLTGGLNEKLFF

d_gene: -
j_gene: TRBJ2-3
abundance: -
v_gene: TRBV4-2
CDR3nt: TGTGCCAGCAGCCACCCTGCTTCGGGGGAGAATGGAGATACGCAGTATTTT
CDR3aa: CASSHPASGENGDTQYF

d_gene: TRBD2
j_gene: TRBJ2-7
abundance: -
v_gene: TRBV2
CDR3nt: TGTGCCAGCAGTGAAGGGGGACTAGCGGGGTCCTACGAGCAGTACTTC
CDR3aa: CASSEGGLAGSYEQYF

d_gene: -
j_gene: TRBJ2-7
abundance: -
v_gene: TRBV11-2
CDR3nt: TGTGCCAGCAGCTTAGGACCGGGAGCCTCCTACGAGCAGTACTTC
CDR3aa: CASSLGPGASYEQYF

d_gene: -
j_gene: TRBJ1-3
abundance: -
v_gene: TRBV14
CDR3nt: TGTGCCAGCAGCCGGACTACGGGGGCGCCTAGTGGAAACACCATATATTTT
CDR3aa: CASSRTTGAPSGNTIYF

d_gene: -
j_gene: TRBJ2-1
abundance: -
v_gene: TRBV4-2
CDR3nt: TGTGCCAGCAGCCAAGGCCATGGGGCCCGTGAGCAGTTCTTC
CDR3aa: CASSQGHGAREQFF

d_gene: TRBD1
j_gene: TRBJ2-4
abundance: -
v_gene: TRBV6-1
CDR3nt: TGTGCCAGCAGTGATCGGGACAGCCTAAAATTAAACATTCAGTACTTC
CDR3aa: CASSDRDSLKLNIQYF

d_gene: -
j_gene: TRBJ2-1
abundance: -
v_gene: TRBV4-2
CDR3nt: TGTGCCAGCAGCCACCTTACGAATGAGCAGTTCTTC
CDR3aa: CASSHLTNEQFF

d_gene: -
j_gene: TRBJ2-2
abundance: -
v_gene: TRBV14
CDR3nt: TGTGCCAGCAGCCAAGTGACTAGTCCCGGGGAGCTGTTTTTT
CDR3aa: CASSQVTSPGELFF

d_gene: -
j_gene: TRBJ1-1
abundance: -
v_gene: TRBV7-9
CDR3nt: TGTGCCAGCAGCTCCCACGGAGGGAACACTGAAGCTTTCTTT
CDR3aa: CASSSHGGNTEAFF

d_gene: -
j_gene: TRBJ2-3
abundance: -
v_gene: TRBV29-1
CDR3nt: TGCAGCGGCGCAGGGAGTTCCACAGATACGCAGTATTTT
CDR3aa: CSGAGSSTDTQYF

d_gene: TRBD2
j_gene: TRBJ2-1
abundance: -
v_gene: TRBV27
CDR3nt: TGTGCCAGCAGTTTCTTAGCGGGAGTAAATGAGCAGTTCTTC
CDR3aa: CASSFLAGVNEQFF

d_gene: -
j_gene: TRBJ2-7
abundance: -
v_gene: TRBV11-3
CDR3nt: TGTGCCAGCAGCTTGAGGGGGTACGAGCAGTACTTC
CDR3aa: CASSLRGYEQYF

d_gene: -
j_gene: TRBJ1-1
abundance: once
v_gene: TRBV5-6
CDR3nt: TGTGCCAGCGCCCCCCCGGATCTGAAGGACACTGAAGCTTTCTTT
CDR3aa: CASAPPDLKDTEAFF

d_gene: -
j_gene: TRBJ2-5
abundance: -
v_gene: TRBV5-6
CDR3nt: TGTGCCAGCAGTTCGTACCAAGAGACCCAGTACTTC
CDR3aa: CASSSYQETQYF

d_gene: -
j_gene: TRBJ2-5
abundance: -
v_gene: TRBV7-3
CDR3nt: TGTGCCAGCAGCCCATCGGGCACCCAAGAGACCCAGTACTTC
CDR3aa: CASSPSGTQETQYF